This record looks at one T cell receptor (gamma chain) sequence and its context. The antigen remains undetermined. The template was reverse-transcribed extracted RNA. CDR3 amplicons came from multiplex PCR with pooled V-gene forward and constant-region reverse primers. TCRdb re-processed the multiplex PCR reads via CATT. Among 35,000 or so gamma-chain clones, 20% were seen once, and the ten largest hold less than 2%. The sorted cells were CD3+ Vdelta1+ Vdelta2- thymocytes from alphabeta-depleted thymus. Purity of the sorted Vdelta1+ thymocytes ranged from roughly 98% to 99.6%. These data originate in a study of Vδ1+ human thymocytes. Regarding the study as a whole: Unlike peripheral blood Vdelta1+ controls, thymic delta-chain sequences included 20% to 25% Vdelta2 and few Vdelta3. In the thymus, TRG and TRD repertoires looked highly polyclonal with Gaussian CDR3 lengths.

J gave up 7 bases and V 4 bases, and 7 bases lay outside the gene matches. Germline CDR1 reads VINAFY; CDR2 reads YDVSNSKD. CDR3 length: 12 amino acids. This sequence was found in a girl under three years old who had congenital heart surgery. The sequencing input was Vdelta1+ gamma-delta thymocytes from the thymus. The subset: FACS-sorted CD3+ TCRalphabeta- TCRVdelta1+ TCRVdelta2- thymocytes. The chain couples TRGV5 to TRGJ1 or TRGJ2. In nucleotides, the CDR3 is TGTGCCACCTGGGAAGGTCGATATAAGAAACTCTTT. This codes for CATWEGRYKKLF.